A selection of T cell receptor beta chains follows, all from one sample in a study of T cell repertoires in cytomegalovirus infection. One entry per CDR3 protein results from TCRdb running MiXCR on the reads. The table lists over 250,000 distinct CDR3 sequences, about 23% of them singletons. Sequenced: PBMCs. Receptors originate from a human donor in good health (CMV status not recorded). Some clones in this sample may be carry-over from other donors' samples. Both conserved end residues are part of each CDR3. The D gene is left open where the match is weak. For some rows the clone size is stated as once, few or many, or as a class when expanded; others skip it.

D,V,J,size,CDR3,DNA
-,TRBV7-2,TRBJ2-1,many,CASKVMDESTYEQFF,TGTGCCAGCAAGGTAATGGACGAGTCCACTTATGAGCAGTTCTTC
TRBD2,TRBV5-4,TRBJ2-5,many,CASSLRTSGQETQYF,TGTGCCAGCAGCTTGAGGACTAGCGGTCAAGAGACCCAGTACTTC
-,TRBV11-1,TRBJ1-1,-,CASSRPPEKIEAFF,TGTGCCAGCAGCCGTCCCCCGGAAAAAATTGAAGCTTTCTTT
TRBD2,TRBV7-2,TRBJ2-1,few,CASSLLGLAGGEFF,TGTGCCAGCAGCTTGCTCGGACTAGCAGGAGGAGAGTTCTTC
-,TRBV29-1,TRBJ1-4,-,CSVRMSRDNEKLFF,TGCAGCGTTAGGATGAGCCGAGATAATGAAAAACTGTTTTTT
-,TRBV29-1,TRBJ2-7,-,CSVEQDEQYF,TGCAGCGTTGAACAGGACGAGCAGTACTTC
-,TRBV15,TRBJ1-5,many,CATSSLPGVIDQPQHF,TGTGCCACCAGCAGCCTCCCGGGAGTAATCGATCAGCCCCAGCATTTT
TRBD1,TRBV25-1,TRBJ1-1,-,CASSRGRGQGFTEAFF,TGTGCCAGCAGTCGCGGGAGGGGACAGGGGTTCACTGAAGCTTTCTTT
-,TRBV10-3,TRBJ1-3,few,CAISAPGGSGNTIYF,TGTGCCATCAGTGCCCCGGGGGGTTCCGGAAACACCATATATTTT
TRBD1,TRBV7-9,TRBJ2-7,many,CASSSVGQNSYEQYF,TGTGCCAGCAGCTCAGTGGGACAGAACTCCTACGAGCAGTACTTC
-,TRBV18,TRBJ2-1,-,CASSPGVLYNEQFF,TGTGCCAGCTCACCTGGGGTTCTCTACAATGAGCAGTTCTTC
-,TRBV20-1,TRBJ2-5,-,CSARGTLKAQETQYF,TGCAGTGCTAGGGGGACCTTAAAGGCGCAAGAGACCCAGTACTTC
-,TRBV6-1,TRBJ1-6,many,CASSPRQPNSPLHF,TGTGCCAGCAGTCCGCGACAGCCAAATTCACCCCTCCACTTT
-,TRBV6-2/TRBV6-3,TRBJ2-2,many,CASMQRGGFREELFF,TGTGCCAGCATGCAACGTGGGGGGTTCCGTGAGGAGCTGTTTTTT
TRBD2,TRBV7-2,TRBJ2-5,many,CASSFRTSGSGETQYF,TGTGCCAGCAGCTTCCGGACTAGCGGGAGCGGGGAGACCCAGTACTTC
-,TRBV28,TRBJ2-7,-,CASSLEGRGQYF,TGTGCCAGCAGTTTAGAGGGGCGCGGGCAGTACTTC
TRBD1,TRBV7-2,TRBJ1-5,many,CASSPGTDPNQPQHF,TGTGCCAGCAGCCCCGGGACAGACCCTAATCAGCCCCAGCATTTT
TRBD2,TRBV20-1,TRBJ2-3,-,CSAREPSGDTDTQYF,TGCAGTGCTAGAGAACCTAGCGGAGACACAGATACGCAGTATTTT
-,TRBV28,TRBJ2-3,many,CASSVVDGGGLTDTQYF,TGTGCCAGCAGTGTCGTAGACGGCGGGGGCCTCACAGATACGCAGTATTTT
-,TRBV12-3/TRBV12-4,TRBJ1-1,few,CASSVASPATEAFF,TGTGCCAGCAGTGTGGCCTCCCCGGCCACTGAAGCTTTCTTT
TRBD1,TRBV27,TRBJ2-1,-,CASSPWDRDGNEQFF,TGTGCCAGCAGTCCCTGGGACAGGGACGGCAATGAGCAGTTCTTC
-,TRBV11-2,TRBJ2-5,many,CASSRGYNNQETQYF,TGTGCCAGCAGCCGAGGATATAATAACCAAGAGACCCAGTACTTC
TRBD1,TRBV5-6,TRBJ2-7,-,CASLGQGGYEQYF,TGTGCCAGCTTAGGACAGGGGGGCTACGAGCAGTACTTC
-,TRBV6-5,TRBJ2-3,many,CASSYRDKLHTDTQYF,TGTGCCAGCAGTTACCGGGACAAGTTACACACAGATACGCAGTATTTT
TRBD2,TRBV7-2,TRBJ2-3,many,CASSLVPLAGGPGPDTQYF,TGTGCCAGCAGCTTAGTTCCTCTAGCGGGAGGGCCAGGCCCAGATACGCAGTATTTT
-,TRBV7-3,TRBJ2-3,few,CASSQLGTDTQYF,TGTGCCAGCAGCCAACTTGGCACAGATACGCAGTATTTT
TRBD2,TRBV30,TRBJ2-5,-,CAWGLAGAPGETQYF,TGTGCCTGGGGACTAGCGGGGGCCCCGGGGGAGACCCAGTACTTC
TRBD1,TRBV28,TRBJ1-2,-,CASTEAGTGVGYTF,TGTGCCAGCACCGAGGCCGGGACAGGGGTTGGCTACACCTTC
-,TRBV7-2,TRBJ2-2,few,CASSFRIPSPITNTGELFF,TGTGCCAGCAGCTTTCGCATCCCTTCGCCCATTACGAACACCGGGGAGCTGTTTTTT
-,TRBV7-2,TRBJ2-6,many,CASSFQVSGANVLTF,TGTGCCAGCAGCTTCCAGGTTTCTGGGGCCAACGTCCTGACTTTC
TRBD1,TRBV7-6,TRBJ2-7,many,CASSPRGRGTGVSYEQYF,TGTGCCAGCAGCCCCCGAGGAAGGGGGACAGGGGTATCCTACGAGCAGTACTTC
-,TRBV28,TRBJ1-3,few,CASSLLIPRTGNTIYF,TGTGCCAGCAGTTTACTCATACCGCGAACTGGAAACACCATATATTTT
TRBD1,TRBV12-3/TRBV12-4,TRBJ2-1,-,CASSPRDSDGYNEQFF,TGTGCCAGCAGCCCTCGGGACAGCGACGGATACAATGAGCAGTTCTTC
-,TRBV28,TRBJ1-5,-,CAAAGNQPQHF,TGTGCCGCAGCGGGGAATCAGCCCCAGCATTTT
-,TRBV2,TRBJ1-6,few,CASSERPPSSYNSPLHF,TGTGCCAGCAGTGAGCGTCCCCCGAGCTCCTATAATTCACCCCTCCACTTT
TRBD1,TRBV7-2,TRBJ1-2,few,CASSLGGDRANYGYTF,TGTGCCAGCAGCTTAGGAGGGGACAGGGCGAACTATGGCTACACCTTC
TRBD1,TRBV6-2/TRBV6-3,TRBJ2-1,few,CASSYVGTAYNEQFF,TGTGCCAGCAGTTACGTCGGGACAGCCTACAATGAGCAGTTCTTC
TRBD1,TRBV20-1,TRBJ1-1,few,CSARGQGARTEAFF,TGCAGTGCTAGAGGCCAGGGGGCGCGGACTGAAGCTTTCTTT
-,TRBV11-2,TRBJ2-4,-,CASSLEHGAQNIQYF,TGTGCCAGCAGCTTAGAACACGGGGCACAAAACATTCAGTACTTC